The 11 T cell receptor beta chains below come from one sample, sequenced in a study of blood T cell repertoires in COVID-19. TCRdb's table, derived via immunoSEQ multiplex PCR, lists solely in-frame clones and lacks some. The table records under 300,000 clones, approximately 86% of them present only once. The sample taken for sequencing was peripheral blood. The receptors derive from a woman in her sixties or seventies with active or convalescent COVID-19.

The chain employs TRBV6-2 or TRBV6-3 and TRBJ2-1; D perhaps matches TRBD2 (7 bases). Germline V CDR1 and CDR2: MNHEY, SVGEGT. Trimming stripped 2 bases from V and 9 bases from J, with 11 bases between. The CDR3 is 13 amino acids. The CDR3 DNA sequence: TGTGCCAGCAGTTACGAGGGGGGGTCTGAGCAGTTCTTC. Its translation is CASSYEGGSEQFF.

The V gene is TRBV7-6, the J gene TRBJ1-2; 7 nucleotides agree with TRBD1. The CDR3 extends over 18 amino acids. V shed 1 base and J 1 base; nucleotides not matched to a gene: 12. Germline assignment: CDR1 SGHVS and CDR2 FNYEAQ. CDR3 protein: CASSLGGGRLTVNYGYTF. In nucleotides, the CDR3 is TGTGCCAGCAGCTTAGGAGGGGGCAGGCTGACGGTTAACTATGGCTACACCTTC.

The V call is TRBV29-1, the J call TRBJ2-7; D gene ambiguous. Per germline, CDR1 SQVTM and CDR2 ANQGSEA. V lost 4 bases and J 0 bases, leaving 7 bases between the germline ends. The CDR3 has 12 residues. The CDR3 DNA sequence: TGCAGCGTTGTACACAGCTCCTACGAGCAGTACTTC. Encoded protein: CSVVHSSYEQYF.

The J gene is TRBJ1-4, the V gene TRBV9, with a weak D call TRBD1 (6 bases). The CDR3 sequence is 15 residues long. V gave up 0 bases and J gave up 5 bases, with 11 bases separating them. From germline, CDR1 is SGDLS and CDR2 YYNGEE. CDR3 DNA: TGTGCCAGCAGCGTAGGTGGACAGTCGAATGAAAAACTGTTTTTT. It specifies CASSVGGQSNEKLFF.

V is TRBV24-1 and J is TRBJ2-1, with D unresolved. The CDR3 totals 15 residues. Germline V lookup: CDR1 KGHDR, CDR2 SFDVKD. V dropped 1 base and J dropped 8 bases, with 14 bases sitting between them. This chain's CDR3 is CATSDLGSSGDEQFF. The DNA of the CDR3 is TGTGCCACCAGTGATTTAGGATCTTCAGGCGATGAGCAGTTCTTC.

J is TRBJ1-1 and V is TRBV9; D unclear. Trimming removed 1 base from V and 4 bases from J, with 11 bases in between. CDR1 and CDR2 (germline): SGDLS, YYNGEE. This CDR3 is 14 amino acids long. The CDR3: CASSVPGSGTEAFF. CDR3 nucleotide sequence: TGTGCCAGCAGCGTACCGGGATCGGGCACTGAAGCTTTCTTT.

The chain uses TRBV6-2 or TRBV6-3 and TRBJ1-2; D remains ambiguous. CDR1 and CDR2 (germline): MNHEY, SVGEGT. V dropped 5 bases and J dropped 4 bases, with 11 bases sitting between them. The CDR3 runs to 13 residues. This CDR3 is CASSVLEIYGYTF. Here the CDR3 DNA reads TGTGCCAGCAGTGTTCTGGAGATCTATGGCTACACCTTC.

V gene TRBV29-1 combines with J gene TRBJ1-2; tentative D call: TRBD1 (5 bases). Trimming left V 8 bases short and J 6 bases short, with 19 bases between. In germline, CDR1 is SQVTM, CDR2 ANQGSEA. This CDR3 contains 13 residues. The CDR3 is CSSGRGLTDGYTF. The CDR3 bases are TGCAGCTCTGGGAGGGGTCTTACGGATGGCTACACCTTC.

The chain links TRBV10-2 to TRBJ2-2; 8 bases align to TRBD1. The CDR3 consists of 17 residues. V was pared by 6 bases and J by 4 bases, with 13 bases of the junction left unmatched. Per the germline V gene, CDR1 is WSHSY and CDR2 is SAAADI. This CDR3 reads CASRDADRGVSTGELFF. DNA of the CDR3: TGCGCCAGCAGGGACGCTGACAGGGGTGTGTCCACCGGGGAGCTGTTTTTT.

The chain uses TRBV4-1 and TRBJ2-7, with unresolved D. The CDR3 loop spans 13 amino acids. V gave up 1 base and J gave up 4 bases, with 8 bases separating them. Germline loops: CDR1 MGHRA, CDR2 YSYEKL. The CDR3 bases are TGCGCCAGCAGCCAAGGTGAACTTTACGAGCAGTACTTC. Translated, it gives CASSQGELYEQYF.

The rearrangement links TRBV27 to TRBJ2-7; TRBD2 might be the D (7 bases). From germline, CDR1 is MNHEY and CDR2 SMNVEV (reference sequence). The CDR3 is made up of 15 amino acids. Trimming pared 5 bases from V and 4 bases from J, leaving 18 bases between. The CDR3 region is CASSPRGARIYEQYF. CDR3 coding DNA: TGTGCCAGCAGTCCCCGGGGGGCGCGAATTTACGAGCAGTACTTC.